The 27 T cell receptor beta chains presented below share a single source sample, sequenced in a study of read filtering for tumor transcriptome and immune sequencing. The library was built from roughly 400 ng RNA with molecular barcoded adaptors for alpha/delta and beta/gamma chains. Each CDR3 protein is one row after TCRdb ran MiXCR on the reads. Of approximately 60,000 distinct CDR3 sequences in the sample, 20% to 25% were seen once. Sequencing was done on a sample of a population of CD138-negative cells sorted from bone marrow. Receptors originate from a donor at least 40 years old with multiple myeloma.

The CDR3 sequence: CASMGTGDSNQPQHF. CDR3 DNA: TGTGCCAGTATGGGGACAGGGGATAGCAATCAGCCCCAGCATTTT. The chain employs TRBV19 and TRBJ1-5; TRBD1 agrees at 10 bases. The CDR3 extends over 15 amino acids. CDR1 and CDR2 from the germline V gene are LNHDA and SQIVND (reference sequence). J was trimmed by 0 bases and V by 7 bases; bases with no gene match: 3.

This clonotype showed up many times. The rearrangement joins TRBV7-9 to TRBJ2-7; possible D gene TRBD2, 6 bases. V was pared by 4 bases and J by 2 bases, with 15 bases between. CDR1 SEHNR and CDR2 FQNEAQ come from the germline V gene (reference sequence). The CDR3 totals 15 residues. CDR3 bases: TGTGCCAGCAGCTCCTTGGGGGGTGACGCCTACGAGCAGTACTTC. Translation: CASSSLGGDAYEQYF.

The gene calls are TRBV20-1 and TRBJ2-2; 7 bases fit TRBD1. Germline V gives CDR1 DFQATT, CDR2 SNEGSKA (reference sequence). V dropped 5 bases and J dropped 2; count of bases not matched to a gene: 8. This CDR3 is built from 15 residues. The CDR3 DNA follows: TGCAGTGCTTTCCCCGGGACAGAAAACACCGGGGAGCTGTTTTTT. Encoded protein: CSAFPGTENTGELFF.

This clonotype was counted between two and nine times. A much larger clonotype is one base distant, so this may be a read error. This is likely a read error, given that the CDR3 carries no conserved phenylalanine or tryptophan at its end. V usage is TRBV29-1 and J usage is TRBJ2-1, with D possibly being TRBD2 (5 bases). This CDR3 has 12 residues. V shed 6 bases and J shed 0 bases, with 6 bases lying between them. Germline V lookup: CDR1 SQVTM, CDR2 ANQGSEA. The CDR3 coding sequence is TGCAGCGTAGCGGCCTCCTACAATGAGCAGTTCTCC. The encoded protein is CSVAASYNEQFS.

This clonotype was detected only a few times. A read error may produce the germline difference seen at one junction end. In DNA form, the CDR3 reads TGTGCCTGGGGTGTACTTGGGGGTAATAATGAAAAACTGTTTTTT. Amino acid sequence: CAWGVLGGNNEKLFF. The chain couples TRBV30 to TRBJ1-4, with D possibly TRBD1 on 5 matching bases. The germline CDR1 and CDR2 sequences are GTSNPN and SVGIG (reference sequence). This CDR3 spans 15 amino acids.

This clonotype was detected ten times or more. V is TRBV2 and J is TRBJ2-7; D is undetermined. Germline-derived CDR1 and CDR2 are SNHLY and FYNNEI. Trimming took off 6 bases at V and 4 bases at J, with 10 bases between the two ends. The CDR3 runs 12 residues. DNA for the CDR3: TGTGCCAGCAGGGCCCGGATTTACGAGCAGTACTTC. Translated: CASRARIYEQYF. The variable domain in full, with the rest retrieved from reference TRBV2 and TRBJ2-7, is EPEVTQTPSHQVTQMGQEVILRCVPISNHLYFYWYRQILGQKVEFLVSFYNNEISEKSEIFDDQFSVERPDGSNFTLKIRSTKLEDSAMYFCASRARIYEQYFGPGTRLTVT.

In the case of this clonotype: A read error may produce the germline difference seen at one junction end. The chain uses TRBV28 and TRBJ1-1; 10 bases fit TRBD1. The germline V gene encodes CDR1 MDHEN and CDR2 SYDVKM. There are 18 residues in the CDR3. CDR3 sequence reads: CASCLPQLSDRGLTEAFF. CDR3 nucleotides: TGTGCCAGCTGTTTGCCCCAACTCTCCGACAGGGGGCTGACTGAAGCTTTCTTT.

This clonotype came up many times. The chain recombines TRBV29-1 with TRBJ2-2; 9 bases match TRBD2. Germline-derived CDR1 and CDR2 are SQVTM and ANQGSEA. The CDR3 consists of 15 residues. Germline trimming cut 7 bases from V and 7 bases from J; bases unmatched to any gene: 13. This CDR3 reads CSARDSAGGYGELFF. CDR3 DNA: TGCAGCGCCCGAGATTCGGCGGGAGGGTACGGGGAGCTGTTTTTT.

The V and J genes are TRBV7-8 and TRBJ2-1, with TRBD2 as a possible D gene (6 bases). V lost 0 bases and J lost 0, with 12 bases in between. CDR3 length: 17 amino acids. Germline CDR1 is SGHVS and CDR2 is FQNEAQ. CDR3 nucleotides: TGTGCCAGCAGCTTAGCCCCGGAGCGGGCCTCCTACAATGAGCAGTTCTTC. Translating it yields CASSLAPERASYNEQFF.

In its sample, this clonotype was seen many times. The chain carries TRBV11-3 and TRBJ2-7, with D possibly TRBD2 on 7 matching bases. V gave up 5 bases and J gave up 1 base, with 15 bases separating them. Germline assignment: CDR1 SGHNT and CDR2 YENEEA. This CDR3 comprises 15 residues. CDR3 in amino acids: CASSNGQRGSYEQYF. CDR3 sequence (DNA): TGTGCCAGCAGCAACGGACAGCGGGGTTCCTACGAGCAGTACTTC.

This clonotype was observed a few times. The rearrangement uses TRBV2 and TRBJ2-5; 8 positions agree with TRBD2. In germline, CDR1 is SNHLY, CDR2 FYNNEI. This CDR3 is built from 15 residues. Losses at the gene ends were 4 bases for V and 1 base for J; bases not matched to a gene: 5. CDR3 protein: CASSGIGGAQETQYF. CDR3 nucleotide sequence: TGTGCCAGCAGTGGGATCGGGGGGGCCCAAGAGACCCAGTACTTC.

The V call is TRBV6-1, the J call TRBJ1-1, with 7 bases matching TRBD1. CDR3 length equals 13 residues. Trimming at V came to 9 bases and at J to 0 bases, leaving 4 bases not matched to a gene. Germline V CDR1 and CDR2: MNHNS, SASEGT. CDR3 bases: TGTGCCAGTCAAACAGGGGTGAACACTGAAGCTTTCTTT. Amino acids: CASQTGVNTEAFF.

J is TRBJ2-2 and V is TRBV7-3; D may match TRBD1 or TRBD2 (5 bases each). The germline V and J ends were trimmed by 5 bases and 8 bases, with 18 bases remaining between them. In germline, CDR1 is SGHTA, CDR2 FQGTGA. This CDR3 spans 15 amino acids. CDR3 in amino acids: CASSLPLRGPGELFF. The CDR3 DNA is TGTGCCAGCAGCCTCCCTTTGAGGGGCCCTGGGGAGCTGTTTTTT.

On this clonotype: As the CDR3 is not closed by the conserved phenylalanine or tryptophan, this likely results from a read error. The DNA is left out, because the CDR3 cannot be placed on it with certainty; the CDR3 is given as TCRdb lists it. The chain carries TRBV20-1 and TRBJ1-1; the D segment call TRBD1 is taken from the table without a DNA check. The CDR3 is made up of 12 amino acids, end residues included. Germline V lookup: CDR1 DFQATT, CDR2 SNEGSKA (reference sequence). CDR3 protein: CSVTQGHTEAYL.

V and J are TRBV7-2 and TRBJ1-5; D gene uncertain. Trimming stripped 5 bases from V and 2 bases from J, with 10 bases between. This CDR3 comprises 14 residues. Looked up from germline, CDR1 is SGHTA and CDR2 is FQGNSA. The CDR3 nucleotides are TGTGCCAGCAGCCCCACGGAGGGCAATCAGCCCCAGCATTTT. Translating gives CASSPTEGNQPQHF.

This clonotype was seen many times. The chain combines TRBV30 with TRBJ1-1; 10 bases line up with TRBD1. CDR1 is GTSNPN and CDR2 is SVGIG in the germline V gene (reference sequence). This CDR3 is 13 amino acids long. V lost 2 bases to trimming and J lost 8 bases; unmatched junction nucleotides: 5. DNA of the CDR3: TGTGCCTGGAGTCCCGGGACAGGGGTAGAAGCTTTCTTT. It codes for CAWSPGTGVEAFF.

At least ten counts were recorded for this clonotype. The chain links TRBV5-1 to TRBJ2-3; D remains unclear. The germline V gene encodes CDR1 SGHRS and CDR2 YFSETQ. The CDR3 runs 11 residues. V lost 3 bases to trimming and J lost 6 bases, with 5 bases between them. The CDR3 DNA reads as TGCGCCAGCAGCTGGAAGGATACGCAGTATTTT. Protein: CASSWKDTQYF.

To note about this clonotype: A single base is all that separates this from a far larger clone, so a read error is likely. This chain joins TRBV6-2 or TRBV6-3 and TRBJ2-7, with 7 bases fitting TRBD1. CDR3 size: 16 residues. Germline values: CDR1 MNHEY, CDR2 SVGEGT. The CDR3 nucleotides read TGTGCCAGCAGCTTTCGCCCGGGACAGATACATTACGGCGCGTGCTTC. Its protein is CASSFRPGQIHYGACF.

This clonotype was counted at least ten times. This rearrangement joins TRBV21-1 to TRBJ2-7; the table's D call, TRBD1, was not checked against the DNA. TRBV21-1 is marked as a pseudogene. The CDR3 spans 14 residues. The CDR3 is CASQGQRSSYEQYF. The CDR3 DNA follows: TGTGCCAGCCAAGGACAGAGGAGCTCCTACGAGCAGTACTTC.

As concerns this clonotype: The CDR3 carries no conserved terminal phenylalanine or tryptophan, so it likely arises from a read error. The chain is built from TRBV12-3 or TRBV12-4 and TRBJ1-1, with 8 bases lining up with TRBD1. The CDR3 extends over 15 amino acids. V shed 4 bases and J 5 bases; nucleotides not matched to a gene: 9. The CDR3 DNA sequence: TGTGCCAGCAGTTCCTTAAACAGGGGGTGGACTGAAGCTTTCCTT. Amino acid sequence: CASSSLNRGWTEAFL.

This clonotype was counted a single time. The chain recombines TRBV14 with TRBJ1-2; 7 nucleotides agree with TRBD1. Germline values: CDR1 SGHDN, CDR2 FVKESK. After removal of 3 bases from V and 4 bases from J, the junction contained 5 bases not matched to a gene. This CDR3 is 14 amino acids long. The CDR3: CASSQATGVYGYTF. The CDR3 coding sequence is TGTGCCAGCAGCCAGGCAACAGGGGTCTATGGCTACACCTTC.

This clonotype was observed many times. The rearrangement links TRBV20-1 to TRBJ2-1, with 8 bases fitting TRBD1. Germline-derived CDR1 and CDR2 are DFQATT and SNEGSKA (reference sequence). The J segment lost 6 bases and the V segment lost 0 bases, leaving 7 bases of the junction unmatched. This CDR3 region has 15 residues. CDR3: CSARDEDRVGNEQFF. In DNA form, the CDR3 reads TGCAGTGCTAGAGATGAGGACAGGGTCGGCAATGAGCAGTTCTTC.

This clonotype was observed at least ten times. This sequence joins TRBV11-2 and TRBJ1-4; the match to TRBD1 covers 7 bases. J gave up 7 bases and V 3 bases, and 8 bases lay outside the gene matches. The germline V gene encodes CDR1 SGHAT and CDR2 FQNNGV. The CDR3 totals 15 residues. This CDR3 is CASSFDRAGGEKLFF. As DNA, the CDR3 is TGTGCCAGCAGCTTCGACAGGGCCGGGGGTGAAAAACTGTTTTTT. Together with reference TRBV11-2 and TRBJ1-4, the CDR3 gives the full variable domain: EAGVAQSPRYKIIEKRQSVAFWCNPISGHATLYWYQQILGQGPKLLIQFQNNGVVDDSQLPKDRFSAERLKGVDSTLKIQPAKLEDSAVYLCASSFDRAGGEKLFFGSGTQLSVL.

The rearrangement joins TRBV28 to TRBJ2-2; D is ambiguous. The CDR3 is made up of 15 amino acids. The V and J ends lost 1 base and 0 bases respectively, with 6 bases between them. Germline V gene lookup returns CDR1 MDHEN and CDR2 SYDVKM. The CDR3 loop reads CASSLSAANTGELFF. The CDR3 DNA reads as TGTGCCAGCAGTTTATCAGCAGCGAACACCGGGGAGCTGTTTTTT.

This clonotype has ten or more counts. The chain joins TRBV10-3 to TRBJ2-2; 10 bases are shared with TRBD2. Germline V CDR1 and CDR2: ENHRY, SYGVKD. The CDR3 length is 14 residues. V lost 6 bases and J lost 6; bases outside the gene matches: 4. The CDR3 DNA reads as TGTGCCATCAGCCAGCGGGAGGGCCCCGGGGAGCTGTTTTTT. It specifies CAISQREGPGELFF.

This clonotype has a handful of counts. The J gene is TRBJ1-6, the V gene TRBV9, with 9 bases aligning to TRBD1. From germline, CDR1 is SGDLS and CDR2 YYNGEE. The V gene end was trimmed by 0 bases and the J gene end by 11 bases; junction bases not matched to a gene: 15. The CDR3 has 18 residues. CDR3 bases: TGTGCCAGCAGCGTAGATCTACTGGATGGGACAGGGCCGCCACCCCTCCACTTT. This codes for CASSVDLLDGTGPPPLHF.

For this clonotype: The junction departs from germline at one end; a sequencing error may be responsible. The chain combines TRBV7-9 with TRBJ2-2; 7 nucleotides align to TRBD2. CDR3 length: 16 amino acids. The germline V gene has CDR1 SEHNR and CDR2 FQNEAQ (reference sequence). The CDR3 region has the DNA TGTGCCAGCAGCCCCCCGGGAGGCTGGGGTACCGGGGAGCTGTCTTTT. Translated, it gives CASSPPGGWGTGELSF. Supplemented by reference TRBV7-9 and TRBJ2-2, the full variable domain reads DTGVSQNPRHKITKRGQNVTFRCDPISEHNRLYWYRQTLGQGPEFLTYFQNEAQLEKSRLLSDRFSAERPKGSFSTLEIQRTEQGDSAMYLCASSPPGGWGTGELSFGEGSRLTVL.